This passage covers 21 T cell receptor beta chains from one sample sequenced in a study of blood T cell repertoires in COVID-19. Sequenced by immunoSEQ multiplex PCR; TCRdb stores in-frame clones only, minus some. Of roughly 200,000 clones in the sample, around nine tenths were seen once. Sequencing was carried out using peripheral blood. The receptor source for this set is a young woman who had recovered from COVID-19.

The chain has TRBV27 and TRBJ2-3; unclear D gene. CDR1 and CDR2 (germline): MNHEY, SMNVEV (reference sequence). CDR3 length equals 21 residues. The V gene lost 3 bases and the J gene lost 3 bases, with 31 bases spanning the gap. The CDR3 here is CASSFSHPSNLRKSNTDTQYF. The CDR3 coding sequence is TGTGCCAGCAGTTTTAGCCACCCCTCAAACCTTCGGAAAAGTAATACAGATACGCAGTATTTT.

The chain has TRBV19 and TRBJ2-2; the D is unclear. The V end was cut by 7 bases, the J end by 1 base, with 7 bases between. Germline V gives CDR1 LNHDA, CDR2 SQIVND (reference sequence). This CDR3 region has 13 residues. Here the CDR3 reads CASKSWNTGELFF. The CDR3 region has the DNA TGTGCCAGTAAGAGTTGGAACACCGGGGAGCTGTTTTTT.

This chain joins TRBV29-1 and TRBJ2-3; 11 bases agree with TRBD1. J was trimmed by 4 bases and V by 6 bases; bases with no gene match: 3. The CDR3 consists of 13 residues. CDR1 is SQVTM, CDR2 ANQGSEA, per germline. The CDR3 sequence: CSVSGQGADTQYF. The DNA for the CDR3 is TGCAGCGTCTCGGGACAGGGGGCAGATACGCAGTATTTT.

V is TRBV19 and J is TRBJ1-1, with unresolved D. V lost 4 bases and J 5 bases, leaving 14 bases between the germline ends. CDR1 is LNHDA, CDR2 SQIVND, per germline (reference sequence). This CDR3 contains 14 residues. DNA of the CDR3: TGTGCCAGTAGTAACGACCCCGAGGGAACTGAAGCTTTCTTT. Its protein is CASSNDPEGTEAFF.

This sequence joins TRBV15 and TRBJ2-2, with TRBD1 matching 9 bases. Germline V gene sequence: CDR1 LNHNV, CDR2 YYDKDF (reference sequence). This CDR3 is 15 amino acids long. The ends lost 7 bases at V and 5 bases at J; junction bases unmatched: 8. The CDR3 nucleotides are TGTGCCACCACTATAACAGGGGGCGCAACCGGGGAGCTGTTTTTT. Translation: CATTITGGATGELFF.

This rearrangement joins TRBV18 to TRBJ2-4; TRBD1 aligns across 7 bases. V was clipped by 0 bases and J by 6 bases; unmatched bases: 8. The CDR3 spans 16 residues. Germline-derived CDR1 and CDR2 are KGHSH and LQKENI. In DNA, the CDR3 is TGTGCCAGCTCACCACCGAACCCGGCAGGGGGAAACATTCAGTACTTC. This sequence encodes CASSPPNPAGGNIQYF.

The chain combines TRBV4-3 with TRBJ2-7, with 9 positions matching TRBD1. CDR3 length: 15 residues. J gave up 0 bases and V 1 base, and 1 base lay outside the gene matches. Per the germline V gene, CDR1 is LGHNA and CDR2 is YSLEER. CDR3 in amino acids: CASSQVTGGSYEQYF. The CDR3 DNA reads TGCGCCAGCAGCCAAGTGACAGGGGGCTCCTACGAGCAGTACTTC.

The rearrangement joins TRBV6-1 to TRBJ1-3; D ambiguous. V lost 10 bases, J lost 0 bases, and 10 bases lay in between. Germline CDR1 MNHNS, CDR2 SASEGT. CDR3 length: 13 amino acids. Here the CDR3 DNA reads TGTGCCACCTTATCTAGCTCTGGAAACACCATATATTTT. Translated, it gives CATLSSSGNTIYF.

This clone was recorded once. J is TRBJ2-3 and V is TRBV19, with 9 bases that match TRBD1. This CDR3 is built from 15 residues. The V segment lost 3 bases and the J segment 6 bases; nucleotides outside the gene matches: 7. CDR1 and CDR2 (germline): LNHDA, SQIVND (reference sequence). This CDR3 reads CASSIRTGAWDTQYF. The CDR3 nucleotides read TGTGCCAGTAGTATCAGGACAGGGGCGTGGGATACGCAGTATTTT.

The genes are TRBV2 and TRBJ1-6; D is ambiguous. Trimming removed 6 bases at V and 7 bases at J, with 13 bases between. Germline V CDR1 and CDR2: SNHLY, FYNNEI. This CDR3 comprises 14 residues. The CDR3 region has the DNA TGTGCCAGCAGGCCCGGGGAGCAGAATTCACCCCTCCACTTT. As protein: CASRPGEQNSPLHF. The entire variable domain, with the rest obtained from reference TRBV2 and TRBJ1-6, is as follows: EPEVTQTPSHQVTQMGQEVILRCVPISNHLYFYWYRQILGQKVEFLVSFYNNEISEKSEIFDDQFSVERPDGSNFTLKIRSTKLEDSAMYFCASRPGEQNSPLHFGNGTRLTVT.

This sequence joins TRBV28 and TRBJ1-5, with D possibly TRBD1 on 6 matching bases. CDR3 size: 16 residues. Germline CDR1 MDHEN, CDR2 SYDVKM. V was pared by 7 bases and J by 1 base, with 17 bases between. The CDR3 DNA follows: TGTGCCAGCACCCTCTTAACAGGGTACAGCAATCAGCCCCAGCATTTT. This gives the protein CASTLLTGYSNQPQHF. Using reference TRBV28 and TRBJ1-5 for the parts outside the CDR3, the full variable domain is DVKVTQSSRYLVKRTGEKVFLECVQDMDHENMFWYRQDPGLGLRLIYFSYDVKMKEKGDIPEGYSVSREKKERFSLILESASTNQTSMYLCASTLLTGYSNQPQHFGDGTRLSIL.

V and J are TRBV7-9 and TRBJ1-1; D perhaps matches TRBD1 (6 bases). The germline V gene encodes CDR1 SEHNR and CDR2 FQNEAQ (reference sequence). V lost 7 bases and J lost 5, with 17 bases in between. The CDR3 spans 14 residues. The CDR3: CASTSGGPGTEAFF. The DNA for the CDR3 is TGTGCCAGCACCTCCGGGGGGCCGGGGACTGAAGCTTTCTTT.

The chain employs TRBV6-2 or TRBV6-3 and TRBJ2-7, with TRBD2 as a possible D gene (5 bases). The germline CDR1 and CDR2 sequences are MNHEY and SVGEGT. The CDR3 has 15 amino acids. Trimming took 0 bases from V and 2 from J, leaving 11 bases between them. As DNA, the CDR3 is TGTGCCAGCAGTTACTCGAGAGGGATCCCCTACGAGCAGTACTTC. Translated: CASSYSRGIPYEQYF.

This rearrangement joins TRBV7-6 to TRBJ2-7; no clear D gene. This CDR3 comprises 11 residues. Germline lookup yields CDR1 SGHVS and CDR2 FNYEAQ. V was pared by 4 bases and J by 5 bases, with 6 bases between. The DNA for the CDR3 is TGTGCCAGCAGCTCCCCGGACGAGCAGTACTTC. It encodes CASSSPDEQYF.

The gene calls are TRBV2 and TRBJ2-7, with D perhaps matching TRBD2 (6 bases). Deletions cut 6 bases from V and 1 base from J, with 13 bases between. Germline CDR1 SNHLY, CDR2 FYNNEI. The CDR3 sequence is 14 residues long. The CDR3 DNA is TGTGCCAGCAGGGAGGGCCCTAATTCCTACGAGCAGTACTTC. This gives the protein CASREGPNSYEQYF.

J is TRBJ2-7 and V is TRBV7-2, with a weak D call TRBD2 (6 bases). This CDR3 contains 15 residues. The germline V gene has CDR1 SGHTA and CDR2 FQGNSA. V lost 1 base, J lost 5 bases, and 15 bases lay in between. The CDR3, as DNA: TGTGCCAGCAGCTTAGGTGGGAGGCCGTTAGACGAGCAGTACTTC. It encodes CASSLGGRPLDEQYF.

This chain links TRBV7-2 with TRBJ2-7; maybe TRBD2 (6 bases). Per the germline V gene, CDR1 is SGHTA and CDR2 is FQGNSA. The CDR3 length is 16 residues. V was shortened by 5 bases and J by 2 bases, with 19 bases between the two germline ends. The CDR3 reads CASSVTSGTGTYEQYF. The CDR3 DNA sequence: TGTGCCAGCAGCGTTACATCCGGGACTGGTACCTACGAGCAGTACTTC. The variable domain in full, completed from reference TRBV7-2 and TRBJ2-7, reads GAGVSQSPSNKVTEKGKDVELRCDPISGHTALYWYRQSLGQGLEFLIYFQGNSAPDKSGLPSDRFSAERTGGSVSTLTIQRTQQEDSAVYLCASSVTSGTGTYEQYFGPGTRLTVT.

The V and J genes are TRBV5-6 and TRBJ1-2, with D unclear. The CDR3 loop spans 14 amino acids. CDR1 is SGHDT and CDR2 is YYEEEE in the germline V gene. Between the trimmed V and J ends, which lost 1 base and 7 bases, there was a span of 14 bases. The CDR3 region has the DNA TGTGCCAGCAGCTTGTCAGAAGTTCAGCGTGGCTACACCTTC. Its translation is CASSLSEVQRGYTF.

In its sample, this clone was seen once. The rearrangement joins TRBV7-2 to TRBJ2-1; no definite D call. This CDR3 is 16 amino acids long. V lost 0 bases and J lost 1, with 10 bases in between. CDR1 is SGHTA, CDR2 FQGNSA, per germline. The CDR3 loop reads CASSLALLQSYNEQFF. The DNA for the CDR3 is TGTGCCAGCAGCTTAGCATTGTTGCAGTCCTACAATGAGCAGTTCTTC.

The rearrangement uses TRBV10-3 and TRBJ2-7, with 7 nucleotides matching TRBD1. This CDR3 comprises 15 residues. Germline-derived CDR1 and CDR2 are ENHRY and SYGVKD. Trimming cost V 6 bases and J 1 base; bases outside gene matches: 9. DNA of the CDR3: TGTGCCATCAGGGAACAGGGGTCTCTTTCCTACGAGCAGTACTTC. Protein sequence: CAIREQGSLSYEQYF.

This chain links TRBV30 with TRBJ2-7, with D hard to call. There are 13 residues in the CDR3. Germline-derived CDR1 and CDR2 are GTSNPN and SVGIG (reference sequence). The V gene lost 5 bases and the J gene lost 3 bases, with 14 bases spanning the gap. Here the CDR3 reads CAWGLDSHYEQYF. The CDR3 coding sequence is TGTGCCTGGGGTCTCGACTCCCACTACGAGCAGTACTTC.